Presented here are 6 T cell receptor beta chains from one specimen sequenced in a study of cytomegalovirus exposure and HLA in healthy donors (dated 2017 in TCRdb). Library preparation employed the immunoSEQ multiplex PCR assay. The multiplex PCR relied on a mix of 60 forward primers for TCR Vbeta segments and 13 reverse primers for TCR Jbeta segments. Held by TCRdb, this immuneACCESS table contains in-frame sequences only and omits some clones. Under half of the omission traces to an unresolved V gene where checked; the cause of the rest is unknown. In this sample the table shows roughly 130,000 clones, more than 8% of which occur a single time. The biggest ten clones account for under 7% of the sample. What was sequenced was PBMCs. These receptors were collected from a man between 35 and 55 years old in good health and CMV-seronegative.

This chain connects TRBV5-1 to TRBJ2-5; TRBD2 aligns across 8 bases. The V gene end was trimmed by 0 bases and the J gene end by 5 bases; junction bases not matched to a gene: 3. This CDR3 has 14 amino acids. CDR1 and CDR2 (germline): SGHRS, YFSETQ. The CDR3 DNA is TGCGCCAGCAGCTTGGCGGGGGGGCCGGAGACCCAGTACTTC. This translates into CASSLAGGPETQYF.

This clone was seen a handful of times. The CDR3 protein is CASSLTVGQNIQYF. The CDR3 DNA follows: TGTGCCAGCAGCTTGACCGTGGGCCAAAACATTCAGTACTTC. The rearrangement uses TRBV7-9 and TRBJ2-4; D is uncertain. The CDR3 spans 14 residues. In germline, CDR1 is SEHNR, CDR2 FQNEAQ (reference sequence). The germline V and J ends were trimmed by 3 bases and 5 bases, with 11 bases remaining between them.

V usage is TRBV27 and J usage is TRBJ1-4, with 12 bases aligning to TRBD1. The junction had 3 bases not matched to a gene; V was cut back by 5 bases and J by 2 bases. The germline gives CDR1 MNHEY, CDR2 SMNVEV (reference sequence). This CDR3 has 16 residues. In DNA form, the CDR3 reads TGTGCCAGCAGTGACGGGACAGGGGGCACTAATGAAAAACTGTTTTTT. Translated: CASSDGTGGTNEKLFF.

The chain is built from TRBV7-3 and TRBJ2-1; TRBD2 matches at 9 bases. Unmatched junction bases numbered 10, after V lost 5 bases and J lost 8 bases. CDR3 length: 15 residues. From germline, CDR1 is SGHTA and CDR2 FQGTGA. The CDR3 spells CASSPTGLALDEQFF. The CDR3 coding sequence is TGTGCCAGCAGCCCCACCGGACTAGCGTTAGATGAGCAGTTCTTC.

For the CDR3, the DNA is TGTGCCATCAGTGAACGACAGGGTAGCAATCAGCCCCAGCATTTT. It translates to CAISERQGSNQPQHF. V is TRBV10-3 and J is TRBJ1-5, with 7 bases matching TRBD1. The germline V gene has CDR1 ENHRY and CDR2 SYGVKD. The ends lost 3 bases at V and 0 bases at J; junction bases unmatched: 2. The CDR3 consists of 15 residues.

This chain connects TRBV28 to TRBJ2-7; 9 bases line up with TRBD1. Trimming took 5 bases from V and 6 from J; bases not matched to a gene: 11. In germline, CDR1 is MDHEN, CDR2 SYDVKM. The CDR3 contains 15 residues. CDR3 sequence (DNA): TGTGCCAGCAGTCCCTACAGGGGGCGAGGCGGCGAGCAGTACTTC. This sequence encodes CASSPYRGRGGEQYF.